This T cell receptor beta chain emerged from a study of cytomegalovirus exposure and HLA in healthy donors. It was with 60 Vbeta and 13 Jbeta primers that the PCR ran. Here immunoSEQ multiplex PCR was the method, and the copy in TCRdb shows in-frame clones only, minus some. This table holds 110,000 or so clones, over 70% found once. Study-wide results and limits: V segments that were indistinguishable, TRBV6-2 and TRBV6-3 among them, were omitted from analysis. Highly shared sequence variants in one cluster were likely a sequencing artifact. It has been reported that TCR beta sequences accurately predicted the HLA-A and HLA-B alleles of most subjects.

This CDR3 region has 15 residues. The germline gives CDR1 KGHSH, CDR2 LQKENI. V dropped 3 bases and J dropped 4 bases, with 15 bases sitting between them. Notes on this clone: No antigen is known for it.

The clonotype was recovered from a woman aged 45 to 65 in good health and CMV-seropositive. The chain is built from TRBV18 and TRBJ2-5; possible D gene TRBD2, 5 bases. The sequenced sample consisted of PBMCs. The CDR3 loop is CASSPVVAGGETQYF. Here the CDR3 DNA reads TGTGCCAGCTCACCGGTGGTAGCAGGAGGAGAGACCCAGTACTTC.